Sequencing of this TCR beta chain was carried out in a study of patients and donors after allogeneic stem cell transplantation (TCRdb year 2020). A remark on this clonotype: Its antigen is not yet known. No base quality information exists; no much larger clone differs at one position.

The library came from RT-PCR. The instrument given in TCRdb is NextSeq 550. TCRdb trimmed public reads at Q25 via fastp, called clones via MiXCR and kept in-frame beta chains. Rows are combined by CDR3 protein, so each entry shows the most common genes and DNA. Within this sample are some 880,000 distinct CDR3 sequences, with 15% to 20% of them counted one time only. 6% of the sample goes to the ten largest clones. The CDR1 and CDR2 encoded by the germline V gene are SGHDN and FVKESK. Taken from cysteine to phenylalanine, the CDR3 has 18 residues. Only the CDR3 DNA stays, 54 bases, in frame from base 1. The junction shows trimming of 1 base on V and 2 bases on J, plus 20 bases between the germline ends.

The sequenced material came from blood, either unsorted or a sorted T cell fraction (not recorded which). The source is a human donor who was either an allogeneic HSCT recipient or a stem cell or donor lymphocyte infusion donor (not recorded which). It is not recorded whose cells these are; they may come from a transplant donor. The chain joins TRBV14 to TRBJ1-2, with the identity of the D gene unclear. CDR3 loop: CASSQGRKWQITNYGYTF. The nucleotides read TGTGCCAGCAGCCAAGGGAGAAAGTGGCAGATCACCAACTATGGCTACACCTTC.